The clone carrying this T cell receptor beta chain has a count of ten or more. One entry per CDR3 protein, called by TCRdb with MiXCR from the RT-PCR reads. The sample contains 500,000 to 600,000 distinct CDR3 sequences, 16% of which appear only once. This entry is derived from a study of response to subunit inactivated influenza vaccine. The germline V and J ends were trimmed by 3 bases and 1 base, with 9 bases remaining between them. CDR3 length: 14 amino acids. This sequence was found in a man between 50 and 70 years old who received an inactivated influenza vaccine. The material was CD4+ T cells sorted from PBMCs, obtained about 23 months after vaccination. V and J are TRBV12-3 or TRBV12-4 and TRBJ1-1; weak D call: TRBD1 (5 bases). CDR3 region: CASSFSGGNTEAFF. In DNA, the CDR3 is TGTGCCAGCAGTTTTTCTGGGGGGAACACTGAAGCTTTCTTT.